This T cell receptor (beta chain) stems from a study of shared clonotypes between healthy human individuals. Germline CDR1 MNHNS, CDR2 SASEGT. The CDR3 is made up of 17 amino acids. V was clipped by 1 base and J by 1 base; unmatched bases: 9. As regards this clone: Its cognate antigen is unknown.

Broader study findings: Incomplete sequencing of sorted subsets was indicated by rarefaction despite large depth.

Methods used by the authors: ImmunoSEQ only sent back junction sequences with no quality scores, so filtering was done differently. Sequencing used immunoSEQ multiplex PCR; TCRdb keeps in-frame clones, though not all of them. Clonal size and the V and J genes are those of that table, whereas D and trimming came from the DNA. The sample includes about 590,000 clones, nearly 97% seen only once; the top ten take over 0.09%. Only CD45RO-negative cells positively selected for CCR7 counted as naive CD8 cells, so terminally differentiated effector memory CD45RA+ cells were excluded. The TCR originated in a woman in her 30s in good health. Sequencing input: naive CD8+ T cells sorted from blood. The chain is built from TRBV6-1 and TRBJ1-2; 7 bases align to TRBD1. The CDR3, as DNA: TGTGCCAGCAGTGAAGGGGGACAGCCGTACATTAACTATGGCTACACCTTC. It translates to CASSEGGQPYINYGYTF.